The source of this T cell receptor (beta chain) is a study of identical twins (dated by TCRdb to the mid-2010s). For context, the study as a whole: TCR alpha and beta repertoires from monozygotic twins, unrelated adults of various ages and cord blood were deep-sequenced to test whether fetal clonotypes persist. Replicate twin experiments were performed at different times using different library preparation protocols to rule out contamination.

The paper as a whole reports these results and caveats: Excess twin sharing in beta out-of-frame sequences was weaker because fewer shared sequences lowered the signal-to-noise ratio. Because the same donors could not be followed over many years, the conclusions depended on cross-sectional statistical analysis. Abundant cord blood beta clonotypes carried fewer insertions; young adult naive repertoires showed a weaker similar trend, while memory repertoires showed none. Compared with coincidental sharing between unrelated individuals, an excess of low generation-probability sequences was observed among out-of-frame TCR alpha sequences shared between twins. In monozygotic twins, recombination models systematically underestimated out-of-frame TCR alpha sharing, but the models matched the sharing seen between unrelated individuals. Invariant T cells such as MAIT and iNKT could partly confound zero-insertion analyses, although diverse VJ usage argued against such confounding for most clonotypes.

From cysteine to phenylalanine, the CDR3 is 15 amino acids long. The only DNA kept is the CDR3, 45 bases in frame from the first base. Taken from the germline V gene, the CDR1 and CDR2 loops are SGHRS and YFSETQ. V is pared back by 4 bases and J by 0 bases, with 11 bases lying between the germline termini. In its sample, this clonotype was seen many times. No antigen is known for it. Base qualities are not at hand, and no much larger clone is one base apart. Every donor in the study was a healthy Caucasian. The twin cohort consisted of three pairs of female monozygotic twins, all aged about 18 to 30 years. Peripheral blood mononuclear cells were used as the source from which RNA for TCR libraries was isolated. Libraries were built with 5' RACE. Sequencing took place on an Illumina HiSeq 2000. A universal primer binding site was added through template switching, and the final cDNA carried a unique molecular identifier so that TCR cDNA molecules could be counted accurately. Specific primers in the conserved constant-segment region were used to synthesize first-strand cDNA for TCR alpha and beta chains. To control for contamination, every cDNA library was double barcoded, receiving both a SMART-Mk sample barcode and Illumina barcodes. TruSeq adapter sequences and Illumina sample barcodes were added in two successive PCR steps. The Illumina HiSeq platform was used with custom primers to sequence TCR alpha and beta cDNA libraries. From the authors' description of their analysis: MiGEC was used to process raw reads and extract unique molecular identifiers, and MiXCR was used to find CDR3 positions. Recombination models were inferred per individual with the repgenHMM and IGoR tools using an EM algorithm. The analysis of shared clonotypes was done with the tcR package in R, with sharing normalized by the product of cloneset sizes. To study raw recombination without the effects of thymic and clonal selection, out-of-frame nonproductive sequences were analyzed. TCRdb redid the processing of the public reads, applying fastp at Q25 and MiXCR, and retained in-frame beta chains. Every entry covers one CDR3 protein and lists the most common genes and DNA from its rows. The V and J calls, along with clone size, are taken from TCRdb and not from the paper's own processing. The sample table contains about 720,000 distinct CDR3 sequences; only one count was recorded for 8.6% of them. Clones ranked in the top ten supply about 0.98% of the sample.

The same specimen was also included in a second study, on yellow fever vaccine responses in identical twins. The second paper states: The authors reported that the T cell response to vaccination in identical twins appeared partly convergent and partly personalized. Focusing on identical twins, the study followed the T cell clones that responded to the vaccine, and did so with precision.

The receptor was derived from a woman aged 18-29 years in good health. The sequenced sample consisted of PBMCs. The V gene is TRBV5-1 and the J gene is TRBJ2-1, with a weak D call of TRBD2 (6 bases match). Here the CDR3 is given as CASSATSISYNEQFF. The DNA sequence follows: TGCGCCAGCAGCGCGACTAGTATCTCCTACAATGAGCAGTTCTTC.